These 13 T cell receptor beta chains were sequenced from one sample in a study of T cells in Graves' hyperthyroidism and ophthalmopathy. Researchers took RNA transcripts and amplified the TCR beta CDR3 regions from them. HTBI primers were the set used in a first-round RT-PCR of the TCR CDR3. MiXCR, applied by TCRdb to the multiplex PCR reads, yields one record per CDR3 protein. This table has fewer than 450,000 distinct CDR3 sequences, 13% to 15% appearing once. Input material: blood. These receptors were obtained from a woman between 55 and 75 years old with Graves' ophthalmopathy.

This clonotype occurred a few times. The rearrangement links TRBV5-1 to TRBJ2-5; 10 bases map to TRBD1. This CDR3 contains 16 residues. Per germline, CDR1 SGHRS and CDR2 YFSETQ. Trimming at V came to 3 bases and at J to 2 bases, leaving 7 bases not matched to a gene. CDR3 in DNA: TGCGCCAGCAGCTGGGGAGGGACAGGGGCGCAAGAGACCCAGTACTTC. It specifies CASSWGGTGAQETQYF.

This clonotype has just a few counts. The chain employs TRBV12-3 or TRBV12-4 and TRBJ1-5; no reliable D call. This CDR3 comprises 14 residues. V was shortened by 6 bases and J by 5 bases, with 14 bases between the two germline ends. CDR3 residues: CASSLREDYQPQHF. CDR3 sequence (DNA): TGTGCCAGCAGCCTGAGGGAGGATTATCAGCCCCAGCATTTT.

This clonotype was seen many times. The chain uses TRBV13 and TRBJ2-1; maybe TRBD2 (5 bases). V was shortened by 0 bases and J by 10 bases, with 10 bases between the two germline ends. This CDR3 region has 13 residues. The germline V gene encodes CDR1 PRHDT and CDR2 FYEKMQ (reference sequence). The CDR3 is CASSLGLGGEQFF. In DNA form, the CDR3 reads TGTGCCAGCAGCTTAGGGCTTGGAGGCGAGCAGTTCTTC.

In its sample, this clonotype was seen a few times. V gene TRBV20-1 combines with J gene TRBJ2-7; 7 bases match TRBD2. CDR1 and CDR2 (germline): DFQATT, SNEGSKA (reference sequence). The CDR3 runs to 13 residues. The V and J ends lost 6 bases and 0 bases, in that order; junction bases with no gene match: 5. This CDR3 is CSAPRLASYEQYF. The DNA of the CDR3 is TGCAGTGCCCCGCGACTAGCCTCCTACGAGCAGTACTTC.

This clonotype came up many times. The chain links TRBV20-1 to TRBJ2-7; weak D call: TRBD1 (6 bases). V was clipped by 2 bases and J by 6 bases, with 20 bases between them. The length of the CDR3 is 15 residues. Germline V gives CDR1 DFQATT, CDR2 SNEGSKA (reference sequence). The CDR3 sequence is CSARSDRPMVLEQYF. The CDR3 DNA reads TGCAGTGCTAGATCCGACAGGCCGATGGTCCTCGAGCAGTACTTC.

The gene calls are TRBV12-3 or TRBV12-4 and TRBJ2-3; 11 bases align to TRBD1. The CDR3 has 17 residues. With 3 bases clipped from V and 6 bases from J, the junction kept 11 bases outside the gene matches. CDR3 region: CASSFRTGGLGVDTQYF. The CDR3 DNA is TGTGCCAGCAGTTTCCGGACAGGGGGCCTGGGCGTGGATACGCAGTATTTT.

This clonotype was counted many times. V and J are TRBV11-3 and TRBJ2-1; 12 positions match TRBD2. The V gene's germline CDR1 is SGHNT and CDR2 YENEEA. The CDR3 is 14 residues long. V lost 5 bases to trimming and J lost 6 bases; unmatched junction nucleotides: 2. The CDR3 spells CASSRLAGANEQFF. The CDR3, as DNA: TGTGCCAGCAGCCGACTAGCGGGAGCCAATGAGCAGTTCTTC.

This clonotype was recorded many times. The CDR3 nucleotides are TGTGCCAGCAGCTTAAGGGCAGGGTGGTCCGAGCAGTACTTC. Translation: CASSLRAGWSEQYF. The genes are TRBV11-2 and TRBJ2-7; a possible D gene is TRBD1 (5 bases). Deletions cut 2 bases from V and 6 bases from J, with 14 bases between. The CDR3 contains 14 residues. Germline V gene data show CDR1 as SGHAT and CDR2 as FQNNGV.

This clonotype appeared a few times. The V and J genes are TRBV20-1 and TRBJ2-7; TRBD1 might be the D (5 bases). Trimming cost V 3 bases and J 7 bases, with 16 bases left between them. The CDR3 length is 13 residues. Germline CDR1 reads DFQATT; CDR2 reads SNEGSKA (reference sequence). CDR3 nucleotides: TGCAGTGCTAGGGGGAAAGGGGCTCGGGAGCAGTACTTC. Protein: CSARGKGAREQYF.

This clonotype appeared many times. The rearrangement joins TRBV7-9 to TRBJ2-1; D perhaps matches TRBD2 (5 bases). V was cut by 3 bases and J by 6 bases, with 9 bases left in between. This CDR3 comprises 13 residues. In germline, CDR1 is SEHNR, CDR2 FQNEAQ (reference sequence). The CDR3 loop is CASSFRESNEQFF. The DNA for the CDR3 is TGTGCCAGCAGCTTTCGGGAATCCAATGAGCAGTTCTTC. Full variable domain (outside the CDR3, taken from reference TRBV7-9 and TRBJ2-1): DTGVSQNPRHKITKRGQNVTFRCDPISEHNRLYWYRQTLGQGPEFLTYFQNEAQLEKSRLLSDRFSAERPKGSFSTLEIQRTEQGDSAMYLCASSFRESNEQFFGPGTRLTVL.

Ten or more counts support this clonotype. The CDR3 DNA is TGTGCCAGCAGTTTAGGTATGCCAGCCAAAAACATTCAGTACTTC. It is translated as CASSLGMPAKNIQYF. The V and J genes are TRBV27 and TRBJ2-4, with D hard to call. Per the germline V gene, CDR1 is MNHEY and CDR2 is SMNVEV (reference sequence). The CDR3 sequence is 15 residues long. The V gene lost 2 bases and the J gene lost 0 bases, with 8 bases spanning the gap.

This clonotype was counted many times. This chain uses TRBV9 with TRBJ1-1, with D possibly TRBD1 on 5 matching bases. CDR1 is SGDLS, CDR2 YYNGEE, per germline. Trimming pared 4 bases from V and 1 base from J, leaving 8 bases between. The CDR3 has 13 residues. The DNA for the CDR3 is TGTGCCAGCAGCACCGACAGGAACACTGAAGCTTTCTTT. It yields the protein CASSTDRNTEAFF. Complete variable domain (other parts from reference TRBV9 and TRBJ1-1): DSGVTQTPKHLITATGQRVTLRCSPRSGDLSVYWYQQSLDQGLQFLIQYYNGEERAKGNILERFSAQQFPDLHSELNLSSLELGDSALYFCASSTDRNTEAFFGQGTRLTVV.

This clonotype was recorded at least ten times. This chain uses TRBV5-1 with TRBJ2-5; 10 bases line up with TRBD2. Germline assignment: CDR1 SGHRS and CDR2 YFSETQ. The CDR3 is 15 residues long. V lost 1 base to trimming and J lost 5 bases; unmatched junction nucleotides: 5. CDR3: CASSLIAGGGETQYF. For the CDR3, the DNA is TGCGCCAGCAGCTTGATAGCGGGAGGAGGTGAGACCCAGTACTTC.